This TCR beta chain was sequenced during a study of CD8+CD57+ T cells in acquired aplastic anemia. Patients selected for sequencing had displayed CD8+CD57+ cell expansion by flow cytometry. TCR beta VDJ and CDR3 profiling used genomic DNA as template. TCRdb independently ran MiXCR on the reads; one entry per CDR3 protein. This table has 150,000 to 200,000 distinct CDR3 sequences, 48% appearing once. Sequences were obtained from sorted CD4+, CD8+, or CD8+CD57+ T cells (not recorded which) from PBMCs. This TCR was recovered from a human donor with aplastic anemia.

The DNA of the CDR3 is TGTGCCAGCAGTTTATATTTTGCGGGGACAGATACGCAGTATTTT. This encodes CASSLYFAGTDTQYF. The V gene is TRBV12-3 or TRBV12-4, the J gene TRBJ2-3; D is perhaps TRBD2 (6 bases). This CDR3 is built from 15 residues. Trimming stripped 2 bases from V and 3 bases from J, with 12 bases between.